A selection of T cell receptor beta chains follows, all from one sample in a study of cytomegalovirus exposure and HLA in healthy donors. The assay was immunoSEQ multiplex PCR, and TCRdb's table has in-frame clones only and misses some. The repertoire holds 140,000 or so clones, roughly 80% seen once, with 3.4% in the top ten. The sequencing input was PBMCs. These receptors all come from a male donor in good health and CMV-seronegative. Both conserved end residues are part of each CDR3. D genes are given only for firm matches. Clone sizes are given selectively: once, few, many, or a class where the clone is expanded.

>-|TRBJ1-5|TRBV19|TRBD1
CASSTKDRGSNQPQHF
TGTGCCAGTAGTACTAAGGACAGGGGCAGCAATCAGCCCCAGCATTTT
>-|TRBJ2-1|TRBV7-9|TRBD2
CASSLDEGGNEQFF
TGTGCCAGCAGCTTAGATGAGGGAGGGAATGAGCAGTTCTTC
>once|TRBJ1-5|TRBV27|-
CASSLSPVNQPQHF
TGTGCCAGCAGTCTCTCCCCCGTCAATCAGCCCCAGCATTTT
>-|TRBJ2-7|TRBV2|TRBD1
CASSEATGEPYEQYF
TGTGCCAGCAGTGAAGCGACAGGGGAGCCCTACGAGCAGTACTTC
>-|TRBJ1-2|TRBV2|-
CASSVAPADGYTF
TGTGCCAGCAGTGTTGCACCGGCGGATGGCTACACCTTC
>-|TRBJ1-1|TRBV5-1|-
CASSLGENTEAFF
TGCGCCAGCAGCTTGGGAGAGAACACTGAAGCTTTCTTT
>-|TRBJ1-1|TRBV19|-
CASGSRGGAIEAFF
TGTGCCAGTGGATCGCGTGGGGGGGCTATTGAAGCTTTCTTT
>-|TRBJ1-1|TRBV19|-
CASSLNSGNTEAFF
TGTGCCAGTAGTTTAAACTCCGGGAACACTGAAGCTTTCTTT
>-|TRBJ1-1|TRBV25-1|TRBD1
CASSRGGHGYSRPEAFF
TGTGCCAGCAGCCGAGGGGGCCACGGGTACTCCAGGCCTGAAGCTTTCTTT
>-|TRBJ2-2|TRBV7-2|-
CASSLVGAQFANTGELFF
TGTGCCAGCAGCTTAGTGGGGGCACAGTTCGCGAACACCGGGGAGCTGTTTTTT
>-|TRBJ2-7|TRBV4-2|TRBD2
CASSQAGLAVPYEQYF
TGTGCCAGCAGCCAGGCGGGACTAGCGGTCCCCTACGAGCAGTACTTC
>-|TRBJ2-1|TRBV15|TRBD1
CATSFSGTGFVEQFF
TGTGCCACCAGCTTCTCCGGGACAGGGTTCGTTGAGCAGTTCTTC
>-|TRBJ1-1|TRBV9|-
CASSTMAWYTEAFF
TGTGCCAGCAGCACCATGGCCTGGTACACTGAAGCTTTCTTT
>-|TRBJ1-2|TRBV2|TRBD1
CASSGTGGDGYTF
TGTGCCAGCAGTGGGACAGGGGGCGATGGCTACACCTTC
>-|TRBJ1-4|TRBV18|-
CASSPGRLEEKLFF
TGTGCCAGCTCACCAGGGAGGTTAGAGGAAAAACTGTTTTTT
>-|TRBJ1-5|TRBV19|-
CASNQGGGGNQPQHF
TGTGCCAGTAATCAGGGAGGGGGGGGCAATCAGCCCCAGCATTTT
>once|TRBJ1-1|TRBV7-9|-
CASSQGGTEAFF
TGTGCCAGCAGCCAGGGAGGGACTGAAGCTTTCTTT
>-|TRBJ2-7|TRBV6-1|TRBD1
CASSTGTGALQQYF
TGTGCCAGCAGCACCGGGACAGGGGCCCTCCAGCAGTACTTC
>-|TRBJ2-7|TRBV28|TRBD2
CASSLNRLAGDDEQYF
TGTGCCAGCAGTTTAAACCGTCTAGCGGGAGATGACGAGCAGTACTTC
>few|TRBJ2-5|TRBV6-5|TRBD1
CASRNVNRGETQYF
TGTGCCAGCAGAAACGTTAACAGGGGAGAGACCCAGTACTTC
>-|TRBJ2-2|TRBV19|-
CASSIAGSITGELFF
TGTGCCAGTAGTATCGCCGGGAGCATCACCGGGGAGCTGTTTTTT
>once|TRBJ2-3|TRBV5-6|TRBD2
CASSLERGGWTDTQYF
TGTGCCAGCAGCTTGGAGCGGGGGGGCTGGACAGATACGCAGTATTTT
>-|TRBJ1-2|TRBV9|-
CASSPGGGTIWGYTF
TGTGCCAGCAGCCCCGGGGGGGGAACGATCTGGGGCTACACCTTC
>-|TRBJ1-1|TRBV2|-
CASSESQGMRTEAFF
TGTGCCAGCAGTGAATCCCAGGGGATGAGGACTGAAGCTTTCTTT
>-|TRBJ2-7|TRBV7-9|TRBD2
CASSSKATSGSFREQYF
TGTGCCAGCAGCTCTAAAGCGACTAGCGGGAGTTTTAGGGAGCAGTACTTC
>-|TRBJ2-5|TRBV18|-
CASSPPSGFKETQYF
TGTGCCAGCTCACCACCGTCAGGGTTTAAAGAGACCCAGTACTTC
>-|TRBJ2-7|TRBV27|-
CASSLIGALSSYEQYF
TGTGCCAGCAGTTTAATAGGGGCATTAAGCTCCTACGAGCAGTACTTC
>-|TRBJ2-2|TRBV5-1|-
CASFRGGDGELFF
TGCGCCAGCTTCCGAGGTGGAGACGGGGAGCTGTTTTTT
>-|TRBJ2-2|TRBV4-3|TRBD2
CASSQEPVPGLAGYTGELFF
TGCGCCAGCAGCCAAGAACCGGTTCCGGGACTAGCGGGATACACCGGGGAGCTGTTTTTT